The rows below give T cell receptor beta chains drawn from one sample of a study of blood T cell repertoires in COVID-19. Using immunoSEQ multiplex PCR, the repertoire was profiled, and TCRdb retains in-frame clones only, with some absent. The data contain nearly 95,000 clones, about 77% of them singletons. The sample comprised peripheral blood. Every receptor here comes from a human donor in a cohort sampled during active COVID-19. The CDR3 runs from the conserved cysteine through the conserved F or W. A D gene is named only where the DNA matches it firmly. Expanded clones get a size class; other rows say once, few or many, or leave the size out.

TRBJ1-4 | . | TRBV6-5 | . | TGTGCCAGCAGGGGGAGGGCCGCTAATGAAAAACTGTTTTTT | CASRGRAANEKLFF
TRBJ1-5 | . | TRBV28 | . | TGTGCCAGCTTAGGACAGACCGATCAGCCCCAGCATTTT | CASLGQTDQPQHF
TRBJ1-4 | . | TRBV24-1 | . | TGTGCCACCAGTGATTCCGACTCGTCCAGACTGTTTTTT | CATSDSDSSRLFF
TRBJ1-2 | . | TRBV28 | . | TGTGCCAGCAGTTTATTGGGACAAGGCTACACCTTC | CASSLLGQGYTF
TRBJ1-1 | . | TRBV19 | . | TGTGCCAGTAGTATGAGCAGGGCTATCACTGAAGCTTTCTTT | CASSMSRAITEAFF
TRBJ1-5 | . | TRBV4-1 | . | TGCGCCAGCAGCCAAGACGGTCTAGCTTGGCAGCCCCAGCATTTT | CASSQDGLAWQPQHF
TRBJ2-6 | TRBD2 | TRBV5-1 | . | TGCGCCAGCAGCTTGATGGCGGGAGGGAGCTCTGGGGCCAACGTCCTGACTTTC | CASSLMAGGSSGANVLTF
TRBJ1-3 | TRBD1 | TRBV3-1/TRBV3-2 | . | TGTGCCAGCAGCCAGAGGCAGGGGGCGGCTGGAAACACCATATATTTT | CASSQRQGAAGNTIYF
TRBJ1-1 | . | TRBV7-6 | . | TGTGCCAGCAGCCCATTGCGGGGGGAAGTGTCGGACACTGAAGCTTTCTTT | CASSPLRGEVSDTEAFF
TRBJ2-5 | . | TRBV4-1 | many | TGCGCCAGCAGCCAAGTTCAAGCGGAGACCCAGTACTTC | CASSQVQAETQYF
TRBJ2-1 | TRBD2 | TRBV2 | . | TGTGCCAGCAGGCCATCTAGCGGGGGTCACAATGAGCAGTTCTTC | CASRPSSGGHNEQFF
TRBJ2-3 | TRBD2 | TRBV10-3 | . | TGTGCCATCAGTGAGTCGGGAGGGACAGATACGCAGTATTTT | CAISESGGTDTQYF
TRBJ2-7 | . | TRBV28 | . | TGTGCCAGCAGTTTAGCAAGTGCGGGCGTCGACGAGCAGTACTTC | CASSLASAGVDEQYF
TRBJ2-5 | . | TRBV27 | . | TGTGCCAGCAGTTTCAGATCCACACAAGAGACCCAGTACTTC | CASSFRSTQETQYF
TRBJ1-5 | . | TRBV7-9 | . | TGTGCCAGCACTAAAGGGGAGGGCAATCAGCCCCAGCATTTT | CASTKGEGNQPQHF
TRBJ2-1 | TRBD2 | TRBV18 | . | TGTGCCAGCTCACCCCCGGGACTAGCGGACCACAATGAGCAGTTCTTC | CASSPPGLADHNEQFF
TRBJ1-1 | . | TRBV28 | . | TGTGCCAGCAGTGTCCGGGTTCACACTGAAGCTTTCTTT | CASSVRVHTEAFF
TRBJ2-2 | . | TRBV3-1/TRBV3-2 | . | TGTGCCAGCAGCCAAGAGCGGACAAGGAACACCGGGGAGCTGTTTTTT | CASSQERTRNTGELFF
TRBJ2-1 | TRBD2 | TRBV10-1 | . | TGCGCCAGCTCGCTAGCGGGGGGCCAGAGCTCCTACAATGAGCAGTTCTTC | CASSLAGGQSSYNEQFF
TRBJ1-4 | . | TRBV5-1 | once | TGCGCCAGCAGTGAAACAGGTGCAACTAATGAAAAACTGTTTTTT | CASSETGATNEKLFF
TRBJ2-1 | . | TRBV28 | . | TGTGCCAGCAGTCCCATCCATGTCAATGAGCAGTTCTTC | CASSPIHVNEQFF
TRBJ1-2 | . | TRBV15 | . | TGTGCCACCAGCTTCCGGGGGGGCCGCCGAGGCTACACCTTC | CATSFRGGRRGYTF
TRBJ1-1 | . | TRBV7-2 | . | TGTGCCAGCAGGATAGCTATGAACACTGAAGCTTTCTTT | CASRIAMNTEAFF
TRBJ2-1 | TRBD1 | TRBV28 | . | TGTGCCAGCAGTAGGGGGCTTGATGAGCAGTTCTTC | CASSRGLDEQFF
TRBJ1-4 | . | TRBV28 | . | TGTGCCAGCAGTTTTATCCTACCAACTAATGAAAAACTGTTTTTT | CASSFILPTNEKLFF
TRBJ1-2 | . | TRBV6-5 | . | TGTGCCAGCTGTTATGGGCTTGGCTATGGCTACACCTTC | CASCYGLGYGYTF
TRBJ2-6 | TRBD1 | TRBV5-1 | . | TGCGCCAGCAGCTTTTGGGACAGGTTAGTCTCTGGGGCCAACGTCCTGACTTTC | CASSFWDRLVSGANVLTF
TRBJ2-3 | TRBD2 | TRBV5-6 | . | TGTGCCAGCAGCTTGCCTAGCGGTTCAGATACGCAGTATTTT | CASSLPSGSDTQYF
TRBJ2-2 | TRBD2 | TRBV18 | . | TGTGCCAGCTCACCAGAACCGGGGGGTAACACCGGGGAGCTGTTTTTT | CASSPEPGGNTGELFF
TRBJ1-5 | TRBD1 | TRBV7-9 | once | TGTGCCAGCAGCTTAGGGGGGACAGGGGGCAGTCAGCCCCAGCATTTT | CASSLGGTGGSQPQHF
TRBJ1-5 | TRBD1 | TRBV6-6 | . | TGTGCCAGCAGCCCTGGACAGGGGCGCAATCAGCCCCAGCATTTT | CASSPGQGRNQPQHF
TRBJ2-2 | TRBD2 | TRBV2 | . | TGTGCCAGCAGCGGACTAGCCGGGGAGCTGTTTTTT | CASSGLAGELFF
TRBJ2-1 | TRBD2 | TRBV30 | . | TGTGCCTGGGGGACTAGCGGGGGGTACAATGAGCAGTTCTTC | CAWGTSGGYNEQFF
TRBJ1-2 | . | TRBV28 | . | TGTGCCAGCAGTCTTCAAACAGGGCTCATCCCTAAGGGCTACACCTTC | CASSLQTGLIPKGYTF
TRBJ1-5 | TRBD1 | TRBV29-1 | . | TGCAGCGTTTCACAGGGGGGGAATCAGCCCCAGCATTTT | CSVSQGGNQPQHF
TRBJ1-5 | TRBD1 | TRBV28 | few | TGTGCCAGCAGTACCGGACAGGCCAATCAGCCCCAGCATTTT | CASSTGQANQPQHF
TRBJ2-1 | TRBD2 | TRBV18 | . | TGTGCCAGCTCACCGACGGAGCGGGAGGGTGAGCAGTTCTTC | CASSPTEREGEQFF
TRBJ2-7 | TRBD2 | TRBV19 | . | TGTGCCAGTAGTGCCTTTAGCGGGAGCTACGAGCAGTACTTC | CASSAFSGSYEQYF
TRBJ2-1 | . | TRBV3-1/TRBV3-2 | . | TGTGCCAGCAGCCCCCTAGGGGGGGTTCACAATGAGCAGTTCTTC | CASSPLGGVHNEQFF
TRBJ1-5 | . | TRBV2 | few | TGTGCCAGCAGTACCAGGGGAATTCAGCCCCAGCATTTT | CASSTRGIQPQHF
TRBJ1-3 | . | TRBV7-9 | . | TGTGCCAGCAGCTTGATAGTCATTGGAAACACCATATATTTT | CASSLIVIGNTIYF
TRBJ1-2 | . | TRBV29-1 | . | TGCAGCGTTGAAGATCGGGGGGCGGCTAACTATGGCTACACCTTC | CSVEDRGAANYGYTF
TRBJ2-1 | TRBD2 | TRBV6-2/TRBV6-3 | . | TGTGCCAGCAGTCCGACGGGGACTAGCAGGGAATTCTTC | CASSPTGTSREFF
TRBJ2-1 | . | TRBV29-1 | . | TGCAGCGTTGAGTGGGACTCCTCCCTAAGTGGGTTCTTC | CSVEWDSSLSGFF
TRBJ2-1 | TRBD2 | TRBV11-2 | . | TGTGCCAGCAGCTTAGTAGCGGGGGCCTACAATGAGCAGTTCTTC | CASSLVAGAYNEQFF
TRBJ2-7 | . | TRBV5-5 | once | TGTGCCAGCAGCTTGGGAGACGAGCAGTACTTC | CASSLGDEQYF
TRBJ2-1 | TRBD2 | TRBV9 | . | TGTGCCAGCAGCCTCCACGCTAGCGGGTCCTACAATGAGCAGTTCTTC | CASSLHASGSYNEQFF
TRBJ2-7 | TRBD2 | TRBV2 | . | TGTGCCGCCACACGGGGGGGCTCCTACGAGCAGTACTTC | CAATRGGSYEQYF
TRBJ2-3 | TRBD2 | TRBV15 | . | TGTGCCACCAGCCGATCTACGGGACTAGCGGGCACAGATACGCAGTATTTT | CATSRSTGLAGTDTQYF
TRBJ2-1 | . | TRBV6-5 | once | TGTGCCAGCAGTTACATGCGGTACAATGAGCAGTTCTTC | CASSYMRYNEQFF
TRBJ1-1 | TRBD1 | TRBV7-2 | . | TGTGCCAGCAGCTTAGCTTCCACTACAGGGGCGAACACTGAAGCTTTCTTT | CASSLASTTGANTEAFF
TRBJ1-5 | . | TRBV7-8 | . | TGTGCCAGCAGCCGCGGGGTAGGGTATCAGCCCCAGCATTTT | CASSRGVGYQPQHF
TRBJ1-1 | TRBD1 | TRBV5-1 | . | TGCGCCAGCAGCTCAGAGGCAGGGGGCCGCACTGAAGCTTTCTTT | CASSSEAGGRTEAFF
TRBJ2-5 | TRBD2 | TRBV11-2 | . | TGTGCCAGCAGCTTGTCCCGGGGAGGAAGCGGGAGGGGTGAGACCCAGTACTTC | CASSLSRGGSGRGETQYF
TRBJ1-5 | . | TRBV6-6 | . | TGTGCCAGCAGTCCTTCGGGACACAGTACGACTGGTAGCAATCAGCCCCAGCATTTT | CASSPSGHSTTGSNQPQHF
TRBJ2-1 | TRBD2 | TRBV24-1 | . | TGTGCCACCAGTGATCTTAGCGGGAATCTAAATGAGCAGTTCTTC | CATSDLSGNLNEQFF
TRBJ2-5 | TRBD1 | TRBV2 | . | TGTGCCAGCAGTCGGGACAGGCTTTCCCAAGAGACCCAGTACTTC | CASSRDRLSQETQYF
TRBJ1-5 | . | TRBV4-2 | . | TGTGCCAGCAGCCAAGGGGGGCATCAGCCCCAGCATTTT | CASSQGGHQPQHF
TRBJ2-1 | . | TRBV7-9 | . | TGTGCCAGCAGCTTGGGGGCAGGGAATAACAATGAGCAGTTCTTC | CASSLGAGNNNEQFF
TRBJ1-4 | . | TRBV7-9 | . | TGTGCCAGCAGCTTAGTAGATGAAAAACTGTTTTTT | CASSLVDEKLFF